The 26 T cell receptor beta chains listed next were all sequenced from one sample in a study of CD4 T cells in relation to SARS-CoV-2 and coronaviruses. The table came from immunoSEQ multiplex PCR; TCRdb's copy has only in-frame clones and leaves some out. The sample has some 60,000 clones; around 92% are singletons. The sample consisted of naive CD4+ T cells from PBMCs. Subset denoted: naive CD4+ T cells isolated by negative enrichment. Source of these receptors: an adult with COVID-19.

The count of this clone is one. The chain carries TRBV6-5 and TRBJ1-1, with no clear D. V was shortened by 7 bases and J by 4 bases, with 13 bases between the two germline ends. The CDR3 length is 13 residues. Germline CDR1 MNHEY, CDR2 SVGAGI. CDR3 DNA: TGTGCCAGCACGTGGGAAGGGATCACTGAAGCTTTCTTT. This codes for CASTWEGITEAFF.

The chain couples TRBV30 to TRBJ2-2, with D possibly being TRBD2 (5 bases). CDR3 length: 15 amino acids. The V gene lost 0 bases and the J gene lost 7 bases, with 15 bases spanning the gap. The germline CDR1 and CDR2 sequences are GTSNPN and SVGIG (reference sequence). Written as DNA, the CDR3 is TGTGCCTGGAGTGTACACCCAATTCGGGGCGGGGAGCTGTTTTTT. Its protein is CAWSVHPIRGGELFF.

V usage is TRBV19 and J usage is TRBJ1-5; TRBD1 matches 9 bases. Unmatched junction bases numbered 1, after V lost 3 bases and J lost 1 base. Looked up from germline, CDR1 is LNHDA and CDR2 is SQIVND (reference sequence). The CDR3 totals 15 residues. CDR3 in DNA: TGTGCCAGTAGTATGGGGACAGGGAGCAATCAGCCCCAGCATTTT. Its translation: CASSMGTGSNQPQHF. Full variable domain (remainder filled in from reference TRBV19 and TRBJ1-5): DGGITQSPKYLFRKEGQNVTLSCEQNLNHDAMYWYRQDPGQGLRLIYYSQIVNDFQKGDIAEGYSVSREKKESFPLTVTSAQKNPTAFYLCASSMGTGSNQPQHFGDGTRLSIL.

The chain joins TRBV2 to TRBJ1-2, with D unresolved. CDR3 length equals 12 residues. Germline CDR1 and CDR2: SNHLY and FYNNEI. The V end lost 6 bases, the J end lost 8 bases, and 13 bases lay between the germline ends. The CDR3 sequence: CASSFTVEGYTF. CDR3 nucleotide sequence: TGTGCCAGCAGCTTTACGGTTGAGGGCTACACCTTC.

The chain employs TRBV2 and TRBJ2-7; 7 bases map to TRBD2. V dropped 6 bases and J dropped 2; count of bases not matched to a gene: 13. Germline V gives CDR1 SNHLY, CDR2 FYNNEI. The CDR3 runs 16 residues. CDR3 coding DNA: TGTGCCAGCAGCGGGGGTGGAGCGGGATTAGCCTACGAGCAGTACTTC. This sequence encodes CASSGGGAGLAYEQYF.

This chain uses TRBV5-1 with TRBJ1-4; D gene ambiguous. The CDR3 covers 15 residues. Germline lookup yields CDR1 SGHRS and CDR2 YFSETQ. V was shortened by 5 bases and J by 0 bases, with 11 bases between the two germline ends. The CDR3 here is CASSSNSATNEKLFF. In nucleotides, the CDR3 is TGCGCCAGCAGTTCCAACAGCGCAACTAATGAAAAACTGTTTTTT.

This chain joins TRBV18 and TRBJ2-1; TRBD2 aligns across 11 bases. With V trimmed by 0 bases and J by 4 bases, 2 bases remained unmatched. The germline CDR1 and CDR2 sequences are KGHSH and LQKENI. This CDR3 has 16 amino acids. CDR3 sequence reads: CASSPPTSGIYNEQFF. The DNA of the CDR3 is TGTGCCAGCTCACCACCGACTAGCGGGATTTACAATGAGCAGTTCTTC.

The rearrangement joins TRBV6-5 to TRBJ2-1; unclear D gene. This CDR3 comprises 12 residues. V lost 0 bases and J 8 bases, leaving 5 bases between the germline ends. Looked up from germline, CDR1 is MNHEY and CDR2 is SVGAGI. The CDR3 is CASSYSLDEQFF. The CDR3 DNA is TGTGCCAGCAGTTACTCGCTGGATGAGCAGTTCTTC.

The chain has TRBV19 and TRBJ1-5; maybe TRBD1 (5 bases). The CDR3 extends over 15 amino acids. V shed 6 bases and J shed 7 bases, with 19 bases lying between them. The germline V gene encodes CDR1 LNHDA and CDR2 SQIVND (reference sequence). CDR3 loop: CASRLLEAGRQPQHF. The CDR3 DNA sequence: TGTGCCAGTAGACTCCTGGAGGCAGGGAGGCAGCCCCAGCATTTT.

The V call is TRBV18, the J call TRBJ1-1; 8 bases align to TRBD1. The J segment lost 6 bases and the V segment lost 3 bases, leaving 6 bases of the junction unmatched. Germline lookup yields CDR1 KGHSH and CDR2 LQKENI. This CDR3 has 14 amino acids. CDR3 amino acids: CASSPDRDRAEAFF. As DNA, the CDR3 is TGTGCCAGCTCACCGGACAGGGATCGGGCTGAAGCTTTCTTT.

The genes are TRBV12-3 or TRBV12-4 and TRBJ2-3; D ambiguous. Trimming removed 6 bases at V and 0 bases at J, with 7 bases between. The CDR3 sequence is 13 residues long. The CDR3 DNA sequence: TGTGCCAGCAGGGGATCTAGCACAGATACGCAGTATTTT. Its translation: CASRGSSTDTQYF.

The chain combines TRBV6-5 with TRBJ2-7; D ambiguous. V dropped 9 bases and J dropped 2 bases, with 14 bases sitting between them. The V gene's germline CDR1 is MNHEY and CDR2 SVGAGI. The CDR3 covers 13 residues. The CDR3 nucleotides are TGTGCCAGTCGCCCCCGCGACGCCTACGAGCAGTACTTC. Translation gives CASRPRDAYEQYF.

This clone was recorded only once. The V gene is TRBV28, the J gene TRBJ1-5; TRBD1 matches 7 bases. The CDR3 is 17 residues long. CDR1 is MDHEN and CDR2 is SYDVKM in the germline V gene. V trimming: 6 bases; J trimming: 4 bases; junction bases outside the gene matches: 15. CDR3 region: CASSPSLGDRENQPQHF. In nucleotides, the CDR3 is TGTGCCAGCAGCCCCAGTTTGGGAGACAGGGAAAATCAGCCCCAGCATTTT.

CDR3 protein: CASSPGTGRGEKLFF. CDR3 in DNA: TGCGCCAGCAGCCCAGGGACAGGGAGAGGGGAAAAACTGTTTTTT. The rearrangement joins TRBV4-3 to TRBJ1-4; TRBD1 agrees at 9 bases. This CDR3 contains 15 residues. CDR1 and CDR2 from the germline V gene are LGHNA and YSLEER. V dropped 4 bases and J dropped 8; count of bases not matched to a gene: 8.

This sequence joins TRBV10-3 and TRBJ2-7, with D possibly being TRBD2 (5 bases). CDR3 size: 16 residues. Trimming took 2 bases from V and 2 from J, leaving 16 bases between them. Germline V lookup: CDR1 ENHRY, CDR2 SYGVKD. CDR3 protein: CAISERPAGNAYEQYF. The DNA for the CDR3 is TGTGCCATCAGTGAGCGTCCGGCGGGTAACGCCTACGAGCAGTACTTC.

The count of this clone is one. This rearrangement joins TRBV5-1 to TRBJ2-7; 7 nucleotides line up with TRBD2. The trim removed 3 bases at V and 4 bases at J, leaving 7 bases unmatched. There are 14 residues in the CDR3. Germline V gives CDR1 SGHRS, CDR2 YFSETQ. Here the CDR3 reads CASSSGGEGYEQYF. The CDR3 bases are TGCGCCAGCAGCTCGGGGGGAGAGGGTTACGAGCAGTACTTC.

The J gene is TRBJ1-4, the V gene TRBV30; the match to TRBD1 covers 7 bases. Looked up from germline, CDR1 is GTSNPN and CDR2 is SVGIG (reference sequence). Trimming at V came to 4 bases and at J to 2 bases, leaving 19 bases not matched to a gene. This CDR3 contains 19 residues. The CDR3, as DNA: TGTGCCTGGACCCAGGACAGGTGGGACCCCCGCAGGACTAATGAAAAACTGTTTTTT. Protein product: CAWTQDRWDPRRTNEKLFF.

This clone showed up just once. The chain recombines TRBV9 with TRBJ2-5; TRBD2 matches 11 bases. This CDR3 has 16 amino acids. The germline V gene encodes CDR1 SGDLS and CDR2 YYNGEE. The ends lost 0 bases at V and 2 bases at J; junction bases unmatched: 3. The CDR3 here is CASSVARLAGQETQYF. The CDR3 nucleotides read TGTGCCAGCAGCGTAGCTAGACTAGCGGGGCAAGAGACCCAGTACTTC. Combining the CDR3 with reference TRBV9 and TRBJ2-5 gives the whole variable domain DSGVTQTPKHLITATGQRVTLRCSPRSGDLSVYWYQQSLDQGLQFLIQYYNGEERAKGNILERFSAQQFPDLHSELNLSSLELGDSALYFCASSVARLAGQETQYFGPGTRLLVL.

The CDR3 protein is CASRSPDQQFF. For the CDR3, the DNA is TGTGCCAGCAGGAGCCCCGACCAGCAGTTCTTC. The chain is built from TRBV28 and TRBJ2-1; D uncertain. Germline V gene data show CDR1 as MDHEN and CDR2 as SYDVKM. The CDR3 runs to 11 residues. The V gene lost 6 bases and the J gene lost 11 bases, with 11 bases spanning the gap.

The chain couples TRBV5-1 to TRBJ2-3; 7 nucleotides align to TRBD1. Germline trimming cut 2 bases from V and 0 bases from J; bases unmatched to any gene: 15. The CDR3 loop spans 19 amino acids. Germline CDR1 reads SGHRS; CDR2 reads YFSETQ. The DNA of the CDR3 is TGCGCCAGCAGCTTAAGGGACAGCCCTGGTGCAGCTAGCACAGATACGCAGTATTTT. This sequence encodes CASSLRDSPGAASTDTQYF.

This clone showed up just once. The J gene is TRBJ1-4, the V gene TRBV7-9; D unclear. This CDR3 spans 12 amino acids. The V end lost 6 bases, the J end lost 17 bases, and 19 bases lay between the germline ends. The germline gives CDR1 SEHNR, CDR2 FQNEAQ (reference sequence). The CDR3 spells CASRNATPTFFF. CDR3 DNA: TGTGCCAGCAGAAACGCGACCCCAACCTTCTTTTTT.

CDR3 residues: CASSLDRGGVDTQYF. The CDR3 DNA reads TGTGCCAGCAGTCTCGACAGGGGAGGGGTCGATACGCAGTATTTT. The chain is built from TRBV11-1 and TRBJ2-3; a weak D match, TRBD1 (8 bases). The CDR3 is 15 amino acids. Trimming took off 6 bases at V and 6 bases at J, with 19 bases between the two ends. Germline V gives CDR1 SGHAT, CDR2 FQDESV (reference sequence).

As DNA, the CDR3 is TGTGCCAGCAGCTTAGGTGGGTTATCCTACGAGCAGTACTTC. Residues: CASSLGGLSYEQYF. The V call is TRBV7-9, the J call TRBJ2-7, with no clear D. CDR1 is SEHNR and CDR2 is FQNEAQ in the germline V gene (reference sequence). With 1 base removed from V and 1 base from J, the gap between germline ends came to 8 bases. The CDR3 runs 14 residues.

The chain couples TRBV7-8 to TRBJ2-7; D is unresolved. V shed 1 base and J shed 3 bases, with 16 bases lying between them. Germline assignment: CDR1 SGHVS and CDR2 FQNEAQ. This CDR3 contains 16 residues. The CDR3 sequence is CASSLDPAQHIYEQYF. The CDR3 nucleotides read TGTGCCAGCAGCTTAGATCCGGCGCAGCATATCTACGAGCAGTACTTC.

The rearrangement links TRBV28 to TRBJ1-6; D ambiguous. V was clipped by 6 bases and J by 0 bases, with 6 bases between them. Germline V CDR1 and CDR2: MDHEN, SYDVKM. The CDR3 covers 14 residues. CDR3 coding DNA: TGTGCCAGCAGAAGGAGCTCCTATAATTCACCCCTCCACTTT. Translating gives CASRRSSYNSPLHF.

The CDR3 spells CASSLGTTSSYEQYF. In DNA, the CDR3 is TGTGCCAGCAGTTTGGGAACCACAAGCTCCTACGAGCAGTACTTC. This chain uses TRBV28 with TRBJ2-7; D gene ambiguous. The CDR3 is made up of 15 amino acids. Germline CDR1 MDHEN, CDR2 SYDVKM. Between the trimmed V and J ends, which lost 3 bases and 0 bases, there was a span of 12 bases. Looking up the rest from reference TRBV28 and TRBJ2-7 gives the full variable domain: DVKVTQSSRYLVKRTGEKVFLECVQDMDHENMFWYRQDPGLGLRLIYFSYDVKMKEKGDIPEGYSVSREKKERFSLILESASTNQTSMYLCASSLGTTSSYEQYFGPGTRLTVT.